One and the same sample provided the 18 T cell receptor beta chains below, sequenced in a study of identical twins (dated by TCRdb to 2016 to 2018). The library was built by means of 5' RACE. The data were produced on an Illumina HiSeq 2000. TCRdb's own reprocessing of the public reads used fastp at Q25 and MiXCR and kept productive beta chains. Duplicate CDR3 protein sequences are folded into a single record with the most common DNA and genes. In all, the sample holds some 690,000 distinct CDR3 sequences, and 21% of those were seen once. The top ten clonotypes cover 4% to 4.5% of the sample. These sequences were also reported in another study, on T cells expressing NK-cell markers.

Sample: PBMCs. Receptors were obtained from a woman in her late teens or twenties in good health.

The chain is built from TRBV20-1 and TRBJ2-7; 8 bases match TRBD2. The CDR3 extends over 18 amino acids. The germline V gene encodes CDR1 DFQATT and CDR2 SNEGSKA (reference sequence). Germline trimming cut 1 base from V and 1 base from J; bases unmatched to any gene: 15. CDR3 DNA sequence: TGCAGTGCTAGAGGGGTTAGAACTAGCGGAGCGGGGTCCTACGAGCAGTACTTC. It specifies CSARGVRTSGAGSYEQYF.

As DNA, the CDR3 is TGTGCCAGCAGTTCCCCTTTCCAGGGGATCTACGAGCAGTACTTC. As protein: CASSSPFQGIYEQYF. The V call is TRBV27, the J call TRBJ2-7, with a weak D call TRBD1 (6 bases). Between the trimmed V and J ends, which lost 4 bases and 3 bases, there was a span of 16 bases. This CDR3 has 15 amino acids. Germline lookup yields CDR1 MNHEY and CDR2 SMNVEV (reference sequence).

The J gene is TRBJ1-1, the V gene TRBV5-1; a possible D gene is TRBD1 (6 bases). The CDR3 spans 14 residues. V lost 4 bases and J 4 bases, leaving 14 bases between the germline ends. Germline CDR1 and CDR2: SGHRS and YFSETQ. The CDR3 sequence: CASSGLTGSTEAFF. Written as DNA, the CDR3 is TGCGCCAGCAGCGGGCTCACAGGGTCCACTGAAGCTTTCTTT.

This clonotype was picked up a small number of times. This chain links TRBV29-1 with TRBJ2-1, with TRBD2 matching over 10 bases. Trimming removed 6 bases from V and 7 bases from J; junction bases left unmatched: 6. CDR3 length: 13 amino acids. Looked up from germline, CDR1 is SQVTM and CDR2 is ANQGSEA. CDR3 sequence (DNA): TGCAGCGTGCCTACTAGCGGGAAAAATGAGCAGTTCTTC. It codes for CSVPTSGKNEQFF.

This clonotype was counted only a few times. The V and J genes are TRBV20-1 and TRBJ1-5; D gene uncertain. V lost 6 bases to trimming and J lost 2 bases, with 14 bases between them. The germline V gene has CDR1 DFQATT and CDR2 SNEGSKA (reference sequence). This CDR3 comprises 14 residues. The DNA of the CDR3 is TGCAGTGCACCTCAAGGGCCAGGCAATCAGCCCCAGCATTTT. Its translation is CSAPQGPGNQPQHF.

This clonotype was seen at least ten times. The chain joins TRBV19 to TRBJ1-1; the D is unclear. The V and J ends lost 10 bases and 1 base respectively, with 13 bases between them. CDR1 is LNHDA, CDR2 SQIVND, per germline (reference sequence). The CDR3 runs 13 residues. The CDR3 spells CAIADSWNTEAFF. In DNA form, the CDR3 reads TGTGCCATAGCGGACTCCTGGAACACTGAAGCTTTCTTT.

The J gene is TRBJ2-5, the V gene TRBV7-9; 7 positions agree with TRBD1. This CDR3 has 14 residues. V trimming: 5 bases; J trimming: 4 bases; junction bases outside the gene matches: 7. Germline CDR1 is SEHNR and CDR2 is FQNEAQ (reference sequence). The CDR3 nucleotides are TGTGCCAGCAGCCCCGTGCACAGGGGAGAGACCCAGTACTTC. Translated: CASSPVHRGETQYF.

The V call is TRBV20-1, the J call TRBJ2-1; possibly TRBD1 or TRBD2 for D (6 bases each). Between the trimmed V and J ends, which lost 7 bases and 0 bases, there was a span of 19 bases. CDR3 size: 16 residues. In germline, CDR1 is DFQATT, CDR2 SNEGSKA (reference sequence). CDR3 sequence (DNA): TGCAGTGGGCTAGGGGCGGGACAAGCCTCCTACAATGAGCAGTTCTTC. This translates into CSGLGAGQASYNEQFF.

This clonotype was recorded a few times. V and J are TRBV6-2 or TRBV6-3 and TRBJ2-2, with TRBD1 as a possible D gene (5 bases). Germline loops: CDR1 MNHEY, CDR2 SVGEGT. CDR3 length: 12 residues. The V end was cut by 6 bases, the J end by 6 bases, with 8 bases between. CDR3 nucleotides: TGTGCCAGCAGACTCAGGGCCGGGGAGCTGTTTTTT. It encodes CASRLRAGELFF.

This clonotype has a count of ten or more. The V call is TRBV29-1, the J call TRBJ1-1; 7 positions match TRBD1. Germline V lookup: CDR1 SQVTM, CDR2 ANQGSEA. CDR3 length: 13 amino acids. This chain's CDR3 is CSASGQLNTEAFF. CDR3 coding DNA: TGCAGTGCCTCGGGACAGCTGAACACTGAAGCTTTCTTT.

The rearrangement links TRBV9 to TRBJ2-2, with 8 bases fitting TRBD2. The CDR3 has 17 residues. CDR1 SGDLS and CDR2 YYNGEE come from the germline V gene. V lost 4 bases to trimming and J lost 5 bases; unmatched junction nucleotides: 13. The CDR3 loop is CASSLLGPSGRTGELFF. The CDR3 bases are TGTGCCAGCAGCCTCCTCGGCCCGAGCGGGAGAACCGGGGAGCTGTTTTTT.

The gene calls are TRBV11-1 and TRBJ2-5, with a weak D call TRBD1 (6 bases). Germline V gene lookup returns CDR1 SGHAT and CDR2 FQDESV (reference sequence). Trimming took off 3 bases at V and 5 bases at J, with 16 bases between the two ends. The CDR3 extends over 15 amino acids. The CDR3 sequence: CASSFSRGAWETQYF. As DNA, the CDR3 is TGTGCCAGCAGCTTTTCCAGGGGTGCATGGGAGACCCAGTACTTC.

The chain links TRBV20-1 to TRBJ2-7, with 10 bases fitting TRBD1. The CDR3 is 11 amino acids. Trimming at V came to 7 bases and at J to 10 bases, leaving 7 bases not matched to a gene. In germline, CDR1 is DFQATT, CDR2 SNEGSKA (reference sequence). In DNA form, the CDR3 reads TGCAGTGTACCGGGACAGGGGTCCCAGTACTTC. As protein: CSVPGQGSQYF.

The V and J genes are TRBV20-1 and TRBJ2-7; 10 nucleotides agree with TRBD2. Germline loops: CDR1 DFQATT, CDR2 SNEGSKA (reference sequence). V lost 6 bases, J lost 1 base, and 9 bases stayed unmatched. The CDR3 is made up of 15 amino acids. The DNA of the CDR3 is TGCAGTGCGGGTAGAGCGGGAGGGCGGTCCTACGAGCAGTACTTC. Its translation: CSAGRAGGRSYEQYF.

This clonotype was seen a few times. The chain couples TRBV6-1 to TRBJ2-4, with D possibly TRBD1 on 5 matching bases. Trimming took 7 bases from V and 4 from J, leaving 14 bases between them. Germline V lookup: CDR1 MNHNS, CDR2 SASEGT. The CDR3 is 14 residues long. DNA of the CDR3: TGTGCCAGCACCCCGGACGGACAAAAAAACATTCAGTACTTC. It codes for CASTPDGQKNIQYF.

The genes are TRBV5-6 and TRBJ1-1; 8 nucleotides agree with TRBD1. Trimming cost V 3 bases and J 5 bases; bases outside gene matches: 9. Germline V lookup: CDR1 SGHDT, CDR2 YYEEEE. The CDR3 runs 15 residues. The CDR3: CASSWNPDRVTEAFF. The CDR3, as DNA: TGTGCCAGCAGCTGGAACCCGGACAGGGTGACTGAAGCTTTCTTT.

This clonotype was seen repeatedly, ten times or more. The V call is TRBV12-3 or TRBV12-4, the J call TRBJ2-7; D might be TRBD1 (5 bases). The CDR3 has 13 residues. Trimming cost V 3 bases and J 1 base, with 7 bases left between them. The DNA for the CDR3 is TGTGCCAGCAGTTTGGCAGGGTCCTACGAGCAGTACTTC. As protein: CASSLAGSYEQYF.

The chain employs TRBV5-1 and TRBJ2-7; TRBD1 matches at 7 bases. The V and J ends lost 1 base and 3 bases, in that order; junction bases with no gene match: 10. The V gene's germline CDR1 is SGHRS and CDR2 YFSETQ. This CDR3 is built from 16 residues. CDR3 amino acids: CASSLRGQSNYYEQYF. The CDR3 nucleotides are TGCGCCAGCAGCTTGAGGGGACAGTCCAACTACTACGAGCAGTACTTC.